The clone carrying this T cell receptor beta chain was seen a few times. The antigen remains undetermined. MiXCR was run by TCRdb on the RT-PCR reads, yielding one entry per CDR3 protein. The sample contains 600,000 to 850,000 distinct CDR3 sequences, around 15% of which appear only once. This entry belongs to a study of response to subunit inactivated influenza vaccine. General observations from the study: The authors suggested that every seasonal influenza vaccination recruits few new T cells.

Germline lookup yields CDR1 MNHEY and CDR2 SVGEGT. CDR3 length equals 12 residues. V was pared by 0 bases and J by 5 bases, with 4 bases between. Sample: PBMCs from blood, taken around 14 days before vaccination. V is TRBV6-2 or TRBV6-3 and J is TRBJ2-5; D is unresolved. The receptor's source is a man aged 50-59 years who received an inactivated influenza vaccine. The CDR3 loop reads CASSYSVETQYF. The CDR3 DNA follows: TGTGCCAGCAGTTACTCTGTGGAGACCCAGTACTTC.